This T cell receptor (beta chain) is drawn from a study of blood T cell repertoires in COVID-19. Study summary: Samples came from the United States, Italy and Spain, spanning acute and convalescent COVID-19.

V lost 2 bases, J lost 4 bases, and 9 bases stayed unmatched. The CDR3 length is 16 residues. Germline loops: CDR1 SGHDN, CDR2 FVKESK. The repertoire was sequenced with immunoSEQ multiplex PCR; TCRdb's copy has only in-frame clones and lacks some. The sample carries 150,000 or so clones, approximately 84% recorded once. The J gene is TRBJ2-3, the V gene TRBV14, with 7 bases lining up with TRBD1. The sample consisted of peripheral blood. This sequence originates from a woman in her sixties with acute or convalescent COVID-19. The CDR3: CASSQPTGTRADTQYF. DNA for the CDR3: TGTGCCAGCAGCCAACCGACAGGGACGAGGGCAGATACGCAGTATTTT. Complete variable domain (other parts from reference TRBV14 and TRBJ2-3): EAGVTQFPSHSVIEKGQTVTLRCDPISGHDNLYWYRRVMGKEIKFLLHFVKESKQDESGMPNNRFLAERTGGTYSTLKVQPAELEDSGVYFCASSQPTGTRADTQYFGPGTRLTVL.